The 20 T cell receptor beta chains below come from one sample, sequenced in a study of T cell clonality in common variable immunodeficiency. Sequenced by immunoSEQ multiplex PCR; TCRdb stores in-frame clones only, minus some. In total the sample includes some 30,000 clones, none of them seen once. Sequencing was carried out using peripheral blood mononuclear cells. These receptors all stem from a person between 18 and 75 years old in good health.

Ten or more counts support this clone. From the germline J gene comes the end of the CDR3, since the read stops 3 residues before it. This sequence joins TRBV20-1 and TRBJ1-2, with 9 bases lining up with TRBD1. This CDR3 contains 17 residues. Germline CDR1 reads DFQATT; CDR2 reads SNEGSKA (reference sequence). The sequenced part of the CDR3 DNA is TGCAGTGCTAGAGCGATATTGCCGGGACAGGGCTTAGTCGGC. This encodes CSARAILPGQGLVG. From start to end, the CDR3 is CSARAILPGQGLVGYTF.

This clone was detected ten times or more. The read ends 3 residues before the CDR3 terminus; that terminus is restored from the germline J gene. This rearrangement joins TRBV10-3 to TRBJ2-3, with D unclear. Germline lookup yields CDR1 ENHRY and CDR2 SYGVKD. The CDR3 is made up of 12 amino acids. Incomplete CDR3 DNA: TGTGCCATCAGTGGTGAACAAGAGACG. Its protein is CAISGEQET. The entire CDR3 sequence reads CAISGEQETQYF.

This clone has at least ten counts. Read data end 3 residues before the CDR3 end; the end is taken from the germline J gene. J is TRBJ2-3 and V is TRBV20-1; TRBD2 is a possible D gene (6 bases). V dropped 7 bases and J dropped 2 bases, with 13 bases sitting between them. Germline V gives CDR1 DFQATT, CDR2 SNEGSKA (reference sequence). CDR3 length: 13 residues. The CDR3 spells CSEGGTVTDTQYF. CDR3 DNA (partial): TGCAGTGAGGGCGGGACTGTCACAGATACG.

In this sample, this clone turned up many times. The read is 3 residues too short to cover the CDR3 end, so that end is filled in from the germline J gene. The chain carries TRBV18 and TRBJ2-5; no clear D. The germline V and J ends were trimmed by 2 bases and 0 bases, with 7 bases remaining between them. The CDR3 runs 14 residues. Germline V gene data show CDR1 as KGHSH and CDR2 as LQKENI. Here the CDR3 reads CASSPDHYQETQYF. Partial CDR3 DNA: TGTGCCAGCTCACCAGATCACTACCAAGAGACC. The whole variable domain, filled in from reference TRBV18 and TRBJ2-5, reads NAGVMQNPRHLVRRRGQEARLRCSPMKGHSHVYWYRQLPEEGLKFMVYLQKENIIDESGMPKERFSAEFPKEGPSILRIQQVVRGDSAAYFCASSPDHYQETQYFGPGTRLLVL.

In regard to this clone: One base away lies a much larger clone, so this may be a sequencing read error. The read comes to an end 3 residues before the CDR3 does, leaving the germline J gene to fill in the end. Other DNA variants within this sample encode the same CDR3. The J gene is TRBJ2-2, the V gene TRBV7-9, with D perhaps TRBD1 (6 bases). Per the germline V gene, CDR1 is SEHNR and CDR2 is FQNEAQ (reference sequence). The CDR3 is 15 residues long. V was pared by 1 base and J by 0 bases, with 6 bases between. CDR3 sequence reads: CASSLEGANTGELFF. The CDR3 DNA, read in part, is TGTGCCAGCAGCTTAGAGGGGGCGAACACCGGGGAG. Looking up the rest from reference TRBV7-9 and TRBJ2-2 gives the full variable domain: DTGVSQNPRHKITKRGQNVTFRCDPISEHNRLYWYRQTLGQGPEFLTYFQNEAQLEKSRLLSDRFSAERPKGSFSTLEIQRTEQGDSAMYLCASSLEGANTGELFFGEGSRLTVL.

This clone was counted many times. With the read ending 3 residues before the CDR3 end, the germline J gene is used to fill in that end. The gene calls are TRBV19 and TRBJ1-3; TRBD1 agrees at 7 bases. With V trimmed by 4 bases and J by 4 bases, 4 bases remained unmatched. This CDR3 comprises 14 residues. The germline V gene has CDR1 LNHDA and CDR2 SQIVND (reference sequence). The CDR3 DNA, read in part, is TGTGCCAGTAGTACACAGGGGTACGGAAACACC. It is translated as CASSTQGYGNT. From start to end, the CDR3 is CASSTQGYGNTIYF.

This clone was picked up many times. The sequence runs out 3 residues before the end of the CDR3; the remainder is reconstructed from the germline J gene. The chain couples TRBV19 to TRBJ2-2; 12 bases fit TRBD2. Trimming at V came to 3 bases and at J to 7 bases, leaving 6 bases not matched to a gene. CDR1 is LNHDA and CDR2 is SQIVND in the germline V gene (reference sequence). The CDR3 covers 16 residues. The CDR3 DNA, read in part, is TGTGCCAGTAGTATTCTTGGGACTAGCGGGCACGGGGAG. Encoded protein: CASSILGTSGHGE. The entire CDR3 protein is CASSILGTSGHGELFF. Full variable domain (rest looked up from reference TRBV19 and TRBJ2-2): DGGITQSPKYLFRKEGQNVTLSCEQNLNHDAMYWYRQDPGQGLRLIYYSQIVNDFQKGDIAEGYSVSREKKESFPLTVTSAQKNPTAFYLCASSILGTSGHGELFFGEGSRLTVL.

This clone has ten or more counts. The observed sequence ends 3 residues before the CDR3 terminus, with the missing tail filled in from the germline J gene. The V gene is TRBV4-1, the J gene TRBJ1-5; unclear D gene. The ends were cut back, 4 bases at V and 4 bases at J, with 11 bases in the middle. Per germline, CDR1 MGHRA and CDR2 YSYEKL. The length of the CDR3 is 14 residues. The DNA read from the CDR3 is TGCGCCAGCAGCCTTGAGAATGCGAATCAGCCC. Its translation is CASSLENANQP. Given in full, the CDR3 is CASSLENANQPQHF.

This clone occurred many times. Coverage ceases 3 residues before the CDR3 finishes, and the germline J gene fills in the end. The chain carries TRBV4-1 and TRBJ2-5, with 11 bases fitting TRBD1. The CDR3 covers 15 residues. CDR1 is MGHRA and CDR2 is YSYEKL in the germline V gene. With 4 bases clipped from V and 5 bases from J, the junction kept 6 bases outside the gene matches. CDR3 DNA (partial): TGCGCCAGCAGCCGAGGGGACAGGGGGTCGGAGACC. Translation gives CASSRGDRGSET. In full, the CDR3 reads CASSRGDRGSETQYF.

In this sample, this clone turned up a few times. The chain's CDR3 is CASSPGDGQQAETQYF. Incomplete CDR3 DNA: TGCGCCAGCAGCCCCGGAGATGGGCAGCAGGCAGAGACC. J is TRBJ2-5 and V is TRBV5-1; the D is unclear. The read falls 3 residues short of the CDR3 end, and the missing part is taken from the germline J gene. This CDR3 comprises 16 residues. Deletions cut 4 bases from V and 4 bases from J, with 20 bases between. Germline V lookup: CDR1 SGHRS, CDR2 YFSETQ.

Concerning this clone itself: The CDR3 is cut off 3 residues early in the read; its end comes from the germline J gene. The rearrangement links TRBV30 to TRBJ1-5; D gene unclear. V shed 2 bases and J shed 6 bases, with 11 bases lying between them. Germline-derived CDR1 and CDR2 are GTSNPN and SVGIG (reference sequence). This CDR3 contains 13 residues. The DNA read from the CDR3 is TGTGCCTGGAGTCTGAGGGTTGCTCAGCCC. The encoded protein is CAWSLRVAQP. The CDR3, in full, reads CAWSLRVAQPQHF. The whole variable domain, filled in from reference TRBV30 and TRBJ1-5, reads SQTIHQWPATLVQPVGSPLSLECTVEGTSNPNLYWYRQAAGRGLQLLFYSVGIGQISSEVPQNLSASRPQDRQFILSSKKLLLSDSGFYLCAWSLRVAQPQHFGDGTRLSIL.

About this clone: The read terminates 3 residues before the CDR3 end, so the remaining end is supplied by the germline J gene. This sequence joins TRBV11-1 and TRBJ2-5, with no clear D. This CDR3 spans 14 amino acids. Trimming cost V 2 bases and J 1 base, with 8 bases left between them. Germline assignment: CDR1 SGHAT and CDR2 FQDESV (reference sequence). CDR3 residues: CASSLSSVQETQYF. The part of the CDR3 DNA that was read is TGTGCCAGCAGCTTATCCTCAGTCCAAGAGACC.

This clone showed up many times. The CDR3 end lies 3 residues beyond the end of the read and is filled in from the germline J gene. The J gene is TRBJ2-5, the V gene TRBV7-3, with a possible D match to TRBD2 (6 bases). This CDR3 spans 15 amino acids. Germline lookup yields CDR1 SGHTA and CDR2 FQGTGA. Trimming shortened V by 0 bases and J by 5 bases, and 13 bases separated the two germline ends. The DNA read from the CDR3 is TGTGCCAGCAGCTTAACTAGCGGTCAAGGGGAGACC. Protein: CASSLTSGQGET. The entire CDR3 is CASSLTSGQGETQYF.

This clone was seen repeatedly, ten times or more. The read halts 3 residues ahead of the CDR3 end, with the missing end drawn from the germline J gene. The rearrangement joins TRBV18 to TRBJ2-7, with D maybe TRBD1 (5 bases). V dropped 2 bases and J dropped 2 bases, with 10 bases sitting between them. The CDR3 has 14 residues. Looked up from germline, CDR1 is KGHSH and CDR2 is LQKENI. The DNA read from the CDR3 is TGTGCCAGCTCACCAAGCGACAGCCCCTACGAG. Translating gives CASSPSDSPYE. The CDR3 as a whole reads CASSPSDSPYEQYF.

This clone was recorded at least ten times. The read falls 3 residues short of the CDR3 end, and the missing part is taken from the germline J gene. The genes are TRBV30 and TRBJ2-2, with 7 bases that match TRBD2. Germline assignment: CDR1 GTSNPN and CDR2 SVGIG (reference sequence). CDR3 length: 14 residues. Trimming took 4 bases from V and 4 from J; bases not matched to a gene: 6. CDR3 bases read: TGTGCCTGGACGGGGGGAGGTGGCACCGGGGAG. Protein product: CAWTGGGGTGE. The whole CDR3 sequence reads CAWTGGGGTGELFF.

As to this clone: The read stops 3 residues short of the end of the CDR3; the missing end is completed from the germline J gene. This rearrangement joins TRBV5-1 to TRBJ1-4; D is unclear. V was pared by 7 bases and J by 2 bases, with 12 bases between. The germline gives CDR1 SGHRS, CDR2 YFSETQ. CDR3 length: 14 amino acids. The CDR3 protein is CASGKGSTNEKLFF. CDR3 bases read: TGCGCCAGCGGAAAAGGGTCGACTAATGAAAAA.

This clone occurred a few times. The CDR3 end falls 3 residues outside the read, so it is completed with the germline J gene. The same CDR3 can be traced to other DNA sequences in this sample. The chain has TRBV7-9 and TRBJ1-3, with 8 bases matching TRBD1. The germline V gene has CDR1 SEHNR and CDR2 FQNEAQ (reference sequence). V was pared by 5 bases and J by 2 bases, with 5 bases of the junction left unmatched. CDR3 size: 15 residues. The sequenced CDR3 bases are TGTGCCAGCAGCCTTACAGGGGGAGCTGGAAACACC. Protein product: CASSLTGGAGNT. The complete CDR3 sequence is CASSLTGGAGNTIYF.

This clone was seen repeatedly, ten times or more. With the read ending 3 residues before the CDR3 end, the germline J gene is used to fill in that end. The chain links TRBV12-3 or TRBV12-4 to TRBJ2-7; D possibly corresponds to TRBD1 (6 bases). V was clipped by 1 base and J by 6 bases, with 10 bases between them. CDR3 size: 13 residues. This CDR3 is CASSLGAGVEQYF. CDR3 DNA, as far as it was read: TGTGCCAGCAGTTTAGGTGCAGGGGTCGAG.

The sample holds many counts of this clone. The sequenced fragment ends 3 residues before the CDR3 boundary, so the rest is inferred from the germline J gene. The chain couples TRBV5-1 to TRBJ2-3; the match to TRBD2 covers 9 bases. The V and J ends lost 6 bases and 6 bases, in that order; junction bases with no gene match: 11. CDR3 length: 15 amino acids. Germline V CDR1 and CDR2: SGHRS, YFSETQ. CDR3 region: CASTPSSGRWDTQYF. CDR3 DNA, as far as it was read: TGCGCCAGCACCCCTAGTAGCGGGAGATGGGATACG.

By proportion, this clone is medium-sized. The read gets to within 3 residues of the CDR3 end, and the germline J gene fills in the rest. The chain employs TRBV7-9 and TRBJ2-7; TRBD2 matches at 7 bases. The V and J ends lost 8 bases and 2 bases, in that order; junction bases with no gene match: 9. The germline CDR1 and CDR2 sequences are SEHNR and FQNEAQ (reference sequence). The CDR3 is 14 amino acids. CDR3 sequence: CASESSGGPYEQYF. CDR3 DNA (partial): TGTGCCAGCGAATCTAGCGGTGGACCCTACGAG. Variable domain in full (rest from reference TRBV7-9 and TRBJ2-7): DTGVSQNPRHKITKRGQNVTFRCDPISEHNRLYWYRQTLGQGPEFLTYFQNEAQLEKSRLLSDRFSAERPKGSFSTLEIQRTEQGDSAMYLCASESSGGPYEQYFGPGTRLTVT.